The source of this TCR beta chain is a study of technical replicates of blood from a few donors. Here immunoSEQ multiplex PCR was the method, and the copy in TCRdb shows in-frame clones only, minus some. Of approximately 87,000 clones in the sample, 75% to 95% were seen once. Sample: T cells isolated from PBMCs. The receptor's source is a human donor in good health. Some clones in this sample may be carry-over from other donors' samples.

The CDR3 sequence: CASSSGTGNTGELFF. For the CDR3, the DNA is TGCGCCAGCAGTTCCGGGACAGGGAACACCGGGGAGCTGTTTTTT. This chain links TRBV10-2 with TRBJ2-2; 8 nucleotides line up with TRBD1. V lost 5 bases and J lost 1; bases outside the gene matches: 3. Germline lookup yields CDR1 WSHSY and CDR2 SAAADI. This CDR3 is 15 amino acids long.